This T cell receptor beta chain was observed in a study of T-cell reconstitution after alpha-beta-depleted transplantation in children. Study-level results: At day 60, the high TCRbeta diversity found in some patients originated from recipient T cells and thymic progenitors that had survived. Expanded graft clones, several hundred of them, were reportedly the source of alpha-beta T cells about two months after transplant. Most T-cell counts and diversity one year after the transplant came from T cells that were newly produced.

A note on this clonotype: The antigen remains unidentified. This may arise from a read error, as a much more abundant clone is one base away.

The library targeted TCRbeta and was prepared with unique molecular identifiers. TCRdb passed the PCR reads through MiXCR, listing each CDR3 protein once. In the table there are hundreds of thousands of distinct CDR3 sequences, about an eighth of which are singletons. The specimen was PBMCs, collected before TCRalphabeta/CD19-depleted stem cell transplant. The TCR sequence derives from a girl aged 2-10 years with congenital amegakaryocytic thrombocytopenia, due to receive a stem cell transplant.

CDR3 sequence (DNA): TGTGCCAGCAGCTTTGGACACACGAACACTGAAGTTTTCTTT. Amino acid sequence: CASSFGHTNTEVFF. The chain combines TRBV7-9 with TRBJ1-1; TRBD1 might be the D (5 bases). The germline CDR1 and CDR2 sequences are SEHNR and FQNEAQ (reference sequence). This CDR3 is 14 amino acids long.